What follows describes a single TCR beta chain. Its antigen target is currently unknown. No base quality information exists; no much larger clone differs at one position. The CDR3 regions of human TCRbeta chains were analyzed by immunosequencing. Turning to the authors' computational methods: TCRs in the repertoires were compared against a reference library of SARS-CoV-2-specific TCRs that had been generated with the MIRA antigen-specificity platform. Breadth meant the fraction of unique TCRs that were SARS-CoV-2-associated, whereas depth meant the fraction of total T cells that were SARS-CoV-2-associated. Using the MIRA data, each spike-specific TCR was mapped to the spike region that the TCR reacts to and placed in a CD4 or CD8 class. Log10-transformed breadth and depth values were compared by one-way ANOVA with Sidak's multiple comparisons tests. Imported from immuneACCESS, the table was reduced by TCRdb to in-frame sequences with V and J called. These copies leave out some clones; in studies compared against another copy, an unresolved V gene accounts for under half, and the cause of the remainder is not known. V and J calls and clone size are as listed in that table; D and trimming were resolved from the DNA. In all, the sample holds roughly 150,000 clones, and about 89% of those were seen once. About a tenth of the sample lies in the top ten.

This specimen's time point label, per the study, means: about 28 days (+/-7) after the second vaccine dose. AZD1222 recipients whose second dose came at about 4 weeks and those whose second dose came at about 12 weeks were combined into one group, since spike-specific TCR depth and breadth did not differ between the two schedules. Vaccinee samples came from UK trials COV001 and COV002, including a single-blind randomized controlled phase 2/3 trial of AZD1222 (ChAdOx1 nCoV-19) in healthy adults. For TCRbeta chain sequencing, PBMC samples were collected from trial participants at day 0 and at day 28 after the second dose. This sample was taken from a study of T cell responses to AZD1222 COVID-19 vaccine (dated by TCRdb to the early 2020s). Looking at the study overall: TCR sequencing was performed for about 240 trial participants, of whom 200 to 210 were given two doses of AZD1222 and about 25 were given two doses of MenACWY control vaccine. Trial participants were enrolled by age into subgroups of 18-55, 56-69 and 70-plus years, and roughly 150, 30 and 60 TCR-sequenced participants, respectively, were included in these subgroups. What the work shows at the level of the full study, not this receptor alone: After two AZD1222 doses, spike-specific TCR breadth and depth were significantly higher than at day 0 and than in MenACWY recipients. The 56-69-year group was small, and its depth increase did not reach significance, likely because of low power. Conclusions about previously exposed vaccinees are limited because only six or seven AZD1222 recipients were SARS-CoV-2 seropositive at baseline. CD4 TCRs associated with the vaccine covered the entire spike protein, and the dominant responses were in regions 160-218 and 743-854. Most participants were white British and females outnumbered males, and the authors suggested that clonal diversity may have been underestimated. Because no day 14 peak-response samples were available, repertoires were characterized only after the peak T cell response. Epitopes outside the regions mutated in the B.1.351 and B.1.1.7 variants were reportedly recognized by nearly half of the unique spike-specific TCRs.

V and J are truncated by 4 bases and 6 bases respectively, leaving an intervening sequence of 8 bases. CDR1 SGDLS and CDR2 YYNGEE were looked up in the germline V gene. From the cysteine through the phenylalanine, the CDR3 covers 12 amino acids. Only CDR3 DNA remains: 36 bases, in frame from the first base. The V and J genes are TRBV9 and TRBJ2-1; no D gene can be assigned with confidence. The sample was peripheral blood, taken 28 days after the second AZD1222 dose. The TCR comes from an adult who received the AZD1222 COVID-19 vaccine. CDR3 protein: CASSPSPNEQFF. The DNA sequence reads TGTGCCAGCAGCCCCTCGCCCAATGAGCAGTTCTTC.